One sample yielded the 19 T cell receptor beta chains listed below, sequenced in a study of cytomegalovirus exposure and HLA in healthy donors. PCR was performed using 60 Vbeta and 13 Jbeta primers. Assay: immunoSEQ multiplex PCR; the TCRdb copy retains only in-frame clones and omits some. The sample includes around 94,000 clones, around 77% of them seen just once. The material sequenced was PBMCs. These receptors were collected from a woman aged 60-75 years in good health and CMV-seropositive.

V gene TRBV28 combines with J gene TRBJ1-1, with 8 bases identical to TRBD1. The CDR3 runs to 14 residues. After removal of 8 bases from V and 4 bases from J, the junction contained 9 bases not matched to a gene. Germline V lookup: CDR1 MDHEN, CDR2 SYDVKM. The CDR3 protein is CASVLDRVATEAFF. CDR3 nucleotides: TGTGCCAGCGTCTTGGACAGGGTGGCCACTGAAGCTTTCTTT. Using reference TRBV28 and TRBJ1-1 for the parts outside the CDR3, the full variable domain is DVKVTQSSRYLVKRTGEKVFLECVQDMDHENMFWYRQDPGLGLRLIYFSYDVKMKEKGDIPEGYSVSREKKERFSLILESASTNQTSMYLCASVLDRVATEAFFGQGTRLTVV.

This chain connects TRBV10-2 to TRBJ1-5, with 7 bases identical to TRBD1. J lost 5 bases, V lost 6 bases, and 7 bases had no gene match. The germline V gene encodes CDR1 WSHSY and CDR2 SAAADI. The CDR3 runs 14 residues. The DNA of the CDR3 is TGCGCCAGCAGCAAGACAGGGATTGATCAGCCCCAGCATTTT. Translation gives CASSKTGIDQPQHF.

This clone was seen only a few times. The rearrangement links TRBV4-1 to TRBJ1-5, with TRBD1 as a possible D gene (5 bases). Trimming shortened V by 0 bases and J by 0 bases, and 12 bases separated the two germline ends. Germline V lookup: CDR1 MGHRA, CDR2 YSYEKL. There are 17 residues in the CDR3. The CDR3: CASSQDPEGNSNQPQHF. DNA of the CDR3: TGCGCCAGCAGCCAAGATCCGGAGGGGAATAGCAATCAGCCCCAGCATTTT.

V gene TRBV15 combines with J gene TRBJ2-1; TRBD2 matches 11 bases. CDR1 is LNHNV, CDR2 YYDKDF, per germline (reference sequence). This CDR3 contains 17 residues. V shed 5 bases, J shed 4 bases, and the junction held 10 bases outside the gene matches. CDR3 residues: CATSDLGGLAGYNEQFF. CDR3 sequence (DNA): TGTGCCACCAGCGACCTCGGCGGACTAGCGGGTTACAATGAGCAGTTCTTC.

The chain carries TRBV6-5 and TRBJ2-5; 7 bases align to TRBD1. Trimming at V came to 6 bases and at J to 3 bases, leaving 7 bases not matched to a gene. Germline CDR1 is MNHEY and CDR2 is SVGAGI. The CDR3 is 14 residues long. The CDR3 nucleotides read TGTGCCAGCAGCCTAGGGGACAGAGAAGAGACCCAGTACTTC. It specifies CASSLGDREETQYF.

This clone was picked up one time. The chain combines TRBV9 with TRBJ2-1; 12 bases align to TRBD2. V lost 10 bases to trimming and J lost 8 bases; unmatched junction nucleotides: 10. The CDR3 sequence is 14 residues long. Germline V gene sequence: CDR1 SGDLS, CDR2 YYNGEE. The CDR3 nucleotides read TGTGCCGGACGACTAGCGGGAGTATGGGATGAGCAGTTCTTC. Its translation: CAGRLAGVWDEQFF.

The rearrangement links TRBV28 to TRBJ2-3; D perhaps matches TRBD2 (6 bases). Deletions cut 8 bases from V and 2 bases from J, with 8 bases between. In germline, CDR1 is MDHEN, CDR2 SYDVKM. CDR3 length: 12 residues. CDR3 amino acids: CASAGLTDTQYF. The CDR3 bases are TGTGCCAGCGCGGGGCTCACAGATACGCAGTATTTT.

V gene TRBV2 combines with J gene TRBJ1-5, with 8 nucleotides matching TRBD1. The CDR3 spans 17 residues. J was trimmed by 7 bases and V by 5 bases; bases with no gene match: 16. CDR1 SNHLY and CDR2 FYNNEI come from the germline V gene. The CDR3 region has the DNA TGTGCCAGCAGTACTCAGGGGGCAGGGTTAATGGTACAGCCCCAGCATTTT. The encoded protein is CASSTQGAGLMVQPQHF.

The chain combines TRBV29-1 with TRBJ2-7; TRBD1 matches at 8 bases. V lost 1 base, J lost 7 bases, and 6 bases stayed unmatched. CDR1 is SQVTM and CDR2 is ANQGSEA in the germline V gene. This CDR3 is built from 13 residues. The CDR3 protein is CSVEVARGQEQYF. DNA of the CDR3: TGCAGCGTTGAAGTCGCCAGGGGGCAAGAGCAGTACTTC.

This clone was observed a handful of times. CDR3 bases: TGTGCCAGCAGTTACCCAGCGGGACTGAACACCGGGGAGCTGTTTTTT. Amino acid sequence: CASSYPAGLNTGELFF. The chain is built from TRBV6-5 and TRBJ2-2; 7 bases agree with TRBD2. The CDR3 is 16 residues long. The germline V gene has CDR1 MNHEY and CDR2 SVGAGI. V was pared by 2 bases and J by 1 base, with 4 bases of the junction left unmatched.

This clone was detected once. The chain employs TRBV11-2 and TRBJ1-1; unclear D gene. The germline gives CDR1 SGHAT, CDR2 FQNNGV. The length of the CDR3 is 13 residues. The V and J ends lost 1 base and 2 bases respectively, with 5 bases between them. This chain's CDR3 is CASSLAQNTEAFF. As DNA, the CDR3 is TGTGCCAGCAGCTTAGCCCAAAACACTGAAGCTTTCTTT.

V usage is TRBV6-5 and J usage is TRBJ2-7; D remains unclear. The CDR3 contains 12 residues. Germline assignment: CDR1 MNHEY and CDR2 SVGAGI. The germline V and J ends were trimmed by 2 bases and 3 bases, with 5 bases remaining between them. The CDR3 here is CASSYAGYEQYF. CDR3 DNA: TGTGCCAGCAGTTACGCAGGCTACGAGCAGTACTTC.

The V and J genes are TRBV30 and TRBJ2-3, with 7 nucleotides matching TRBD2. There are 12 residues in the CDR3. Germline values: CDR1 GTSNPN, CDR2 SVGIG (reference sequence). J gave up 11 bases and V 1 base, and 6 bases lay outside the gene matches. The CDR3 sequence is CAWSARGGRQYF. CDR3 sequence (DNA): TGTGCCTGGAGTGCACGGGGCGGGAGGCAGTATTTT.

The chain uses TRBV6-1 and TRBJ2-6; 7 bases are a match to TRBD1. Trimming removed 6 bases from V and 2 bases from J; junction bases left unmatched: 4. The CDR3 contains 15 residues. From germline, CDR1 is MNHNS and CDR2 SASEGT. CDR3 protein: CASRTGSTGANVLTF. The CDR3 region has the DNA TGTGCCAGCAGGACAGGGTCGACTGGGGCCAACGTCCTGACTTTC.

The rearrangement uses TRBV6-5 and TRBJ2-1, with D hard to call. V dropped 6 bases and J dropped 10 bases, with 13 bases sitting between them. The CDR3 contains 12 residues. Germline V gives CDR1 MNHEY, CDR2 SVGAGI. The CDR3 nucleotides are TGTGCCAGCAGGGCCCTTTCGCGGGAGCAGTTCTTC. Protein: CASRALSREQFF.

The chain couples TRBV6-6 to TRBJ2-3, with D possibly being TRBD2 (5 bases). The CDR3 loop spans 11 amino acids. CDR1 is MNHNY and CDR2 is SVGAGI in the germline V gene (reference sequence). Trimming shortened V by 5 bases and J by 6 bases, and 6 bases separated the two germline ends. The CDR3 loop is CASSVADTQYF. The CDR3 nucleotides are TGTGCCAGCAGTGTAGCGGATACGCAGTATTTT.

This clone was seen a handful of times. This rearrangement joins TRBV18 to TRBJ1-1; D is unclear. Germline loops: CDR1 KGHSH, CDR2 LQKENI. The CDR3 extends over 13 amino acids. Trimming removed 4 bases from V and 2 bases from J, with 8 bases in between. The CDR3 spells CASSHNSNTEAFF. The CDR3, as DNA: TGTGCCAGCTCACATAACAGCAACACTGAAGCTTTCTTT.

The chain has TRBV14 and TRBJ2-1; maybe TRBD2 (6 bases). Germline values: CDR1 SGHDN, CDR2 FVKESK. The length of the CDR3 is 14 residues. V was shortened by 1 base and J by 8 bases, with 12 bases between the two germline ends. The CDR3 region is CASSQGLGYYEQFF. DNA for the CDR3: TGTGCCAGCAGCCAAGGACTAGGATACTATGAGCAGTTCTTC.

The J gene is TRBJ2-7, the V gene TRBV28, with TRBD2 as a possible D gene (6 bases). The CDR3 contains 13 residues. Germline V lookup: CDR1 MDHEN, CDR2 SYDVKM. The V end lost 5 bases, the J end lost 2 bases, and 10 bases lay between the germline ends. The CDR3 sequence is CASSQTSAYEQYF. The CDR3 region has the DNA TGTGCCAGCAGTCAGACTAGTGCCTACGAGCAGTACTTC.